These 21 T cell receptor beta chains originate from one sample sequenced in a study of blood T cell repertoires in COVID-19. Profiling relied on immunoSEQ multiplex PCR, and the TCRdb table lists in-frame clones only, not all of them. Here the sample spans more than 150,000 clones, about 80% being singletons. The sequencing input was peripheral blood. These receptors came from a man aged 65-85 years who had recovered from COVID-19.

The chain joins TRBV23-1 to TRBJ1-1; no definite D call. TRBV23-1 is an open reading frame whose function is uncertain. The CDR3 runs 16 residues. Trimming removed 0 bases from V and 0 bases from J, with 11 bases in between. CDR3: CASSQSSRLMNTEAFF. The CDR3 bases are TGCGCCAGCAGTCAATCGTCCAGACTCATGAACACTGAAGCTTTCTTT.

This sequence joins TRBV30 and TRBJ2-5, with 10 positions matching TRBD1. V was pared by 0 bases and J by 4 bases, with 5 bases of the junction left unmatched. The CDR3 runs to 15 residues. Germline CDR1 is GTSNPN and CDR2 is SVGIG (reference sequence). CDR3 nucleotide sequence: TGTGCCTGGAGTGTACGACAGGGGGCGGGAGAGACCCAGTACTTC. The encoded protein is CAWSVRQGAGETQYF.

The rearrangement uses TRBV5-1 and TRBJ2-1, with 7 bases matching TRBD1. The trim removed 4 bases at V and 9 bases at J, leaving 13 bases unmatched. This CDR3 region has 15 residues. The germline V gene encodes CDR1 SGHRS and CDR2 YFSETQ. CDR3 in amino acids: CASSEGAIQGAEQFF. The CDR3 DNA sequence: TGCGCCAGCAGCGAGGGGGCGATCCAAGGGGCTGAGCAGTTCTTC.

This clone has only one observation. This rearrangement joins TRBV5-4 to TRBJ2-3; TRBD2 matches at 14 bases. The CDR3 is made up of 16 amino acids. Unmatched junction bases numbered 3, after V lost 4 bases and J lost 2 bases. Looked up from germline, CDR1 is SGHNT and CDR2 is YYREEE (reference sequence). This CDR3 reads CASSPGLAGVTDTQYF. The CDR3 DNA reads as TGTGCCAGCAGCCCGGGACTAGCGGGGGTCACAGATACGCAGTATTTT.

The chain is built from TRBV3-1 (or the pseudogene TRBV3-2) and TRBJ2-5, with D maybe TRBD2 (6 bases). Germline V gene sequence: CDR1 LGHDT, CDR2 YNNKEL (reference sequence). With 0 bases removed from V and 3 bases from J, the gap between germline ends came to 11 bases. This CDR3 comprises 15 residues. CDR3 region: CASSQERGGKETQYF. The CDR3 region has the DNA TGTGCCAGCAGCCAAGAAAGGGGCGGGAAAGAGACCCAGTACTTC.

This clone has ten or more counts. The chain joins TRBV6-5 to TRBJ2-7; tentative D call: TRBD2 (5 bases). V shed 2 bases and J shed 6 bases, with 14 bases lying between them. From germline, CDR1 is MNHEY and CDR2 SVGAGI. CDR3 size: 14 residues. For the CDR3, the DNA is TGTGCCAGCAGTTACGACTCGTGGGAGAGCGAGCAGTACTTC. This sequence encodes CASSYDSWESEQYF.

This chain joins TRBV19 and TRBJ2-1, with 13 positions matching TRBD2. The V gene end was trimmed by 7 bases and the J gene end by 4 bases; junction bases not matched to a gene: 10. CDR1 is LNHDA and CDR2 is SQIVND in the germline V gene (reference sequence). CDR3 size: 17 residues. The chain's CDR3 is CASTGLAGEIGYNEQFF. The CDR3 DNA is TGTGCCAGTACCGGACTAGCGGGAGAGATAGGTTACAATGAGCAGTTCTTC.

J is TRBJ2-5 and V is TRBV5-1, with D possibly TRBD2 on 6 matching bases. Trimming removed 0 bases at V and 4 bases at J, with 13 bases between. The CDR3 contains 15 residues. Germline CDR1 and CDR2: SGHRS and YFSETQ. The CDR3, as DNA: TGCGCCAGCAGCTTGGTCGCGGGGTCGGGAGAGACCCAGTACTTC. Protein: CASSLVAGSGETQYF.

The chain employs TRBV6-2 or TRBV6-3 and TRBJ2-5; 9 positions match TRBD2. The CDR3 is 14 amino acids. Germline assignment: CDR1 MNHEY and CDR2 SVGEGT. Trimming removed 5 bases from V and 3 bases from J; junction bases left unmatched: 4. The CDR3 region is CASSSGRSEETQYF. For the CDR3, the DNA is TGTGCCAGCAGTAGCGGGAGGAGCGAAGAGACCCAGTACTTC.

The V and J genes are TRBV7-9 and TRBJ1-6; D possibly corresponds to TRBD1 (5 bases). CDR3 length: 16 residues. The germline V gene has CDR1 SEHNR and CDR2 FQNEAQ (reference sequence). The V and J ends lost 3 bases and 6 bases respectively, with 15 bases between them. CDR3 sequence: CASSFQGPIGNSPLHF. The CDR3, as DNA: TGTGCCAGCAGCTTTCAGGGCCCTATCGGTAATTCACCCCTCCACTTT.

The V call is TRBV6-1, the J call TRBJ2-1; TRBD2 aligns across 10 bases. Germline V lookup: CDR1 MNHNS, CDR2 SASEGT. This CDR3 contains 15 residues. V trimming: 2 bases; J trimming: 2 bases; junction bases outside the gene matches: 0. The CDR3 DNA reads TGTGCCAGCAGTGAACTAGCGGGAGCCTACAATGAGCAGTTCTTC. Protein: CASSELAGAYNEQFF.

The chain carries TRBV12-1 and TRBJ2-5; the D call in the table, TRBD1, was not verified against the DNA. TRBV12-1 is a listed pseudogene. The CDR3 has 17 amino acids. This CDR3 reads CASAFEGARNRGETQYF. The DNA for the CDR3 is TGTGCCAGCGCATTTGAGGGGGCCCGGAACAGGGGAGAGACCCAGTACTTC.

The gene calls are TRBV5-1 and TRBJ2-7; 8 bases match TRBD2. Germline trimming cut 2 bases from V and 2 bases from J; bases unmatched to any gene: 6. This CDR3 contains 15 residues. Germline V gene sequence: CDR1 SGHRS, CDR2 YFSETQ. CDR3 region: CASSFLAGNTYEQYF. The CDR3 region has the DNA TGCGCCAGCAGCTTTCTAGCGGGCAACACCTACGAGCAGTACTTC.

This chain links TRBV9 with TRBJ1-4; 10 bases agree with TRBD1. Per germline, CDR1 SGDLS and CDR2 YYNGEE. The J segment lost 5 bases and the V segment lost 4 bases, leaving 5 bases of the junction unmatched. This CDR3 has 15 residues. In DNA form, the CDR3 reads TGTGCCAGCAGCACCCCGACAGGGGGCAATGAAAAACTGTTTTTT. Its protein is CASSTPTGGNEKLFF.

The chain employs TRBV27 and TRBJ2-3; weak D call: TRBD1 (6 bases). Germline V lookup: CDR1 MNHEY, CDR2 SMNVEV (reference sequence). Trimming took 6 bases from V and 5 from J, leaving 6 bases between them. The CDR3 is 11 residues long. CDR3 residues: CASSRGDTQYF. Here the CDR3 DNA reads TGTGCCAGCAGCAGGGGAGATACGCAGTATTTT.

In DNA form, the CDR3 reads TGTGCCAGTGGGACAGGAGGAGAGACCCAGTACTTC. Amino acid sequence: CASGTGGETQYF. The V and J genes are TRBV19 and TRBJ2-5, with 8 bases fitting TRBD1. The ends lost 8 bases at V and 4 bases at J; junction bases unmatched: 3. This CDR3 has 12 amino acids. Germline values: CDR1 LNHDA, CDR2 SQIVND (reference sequence).

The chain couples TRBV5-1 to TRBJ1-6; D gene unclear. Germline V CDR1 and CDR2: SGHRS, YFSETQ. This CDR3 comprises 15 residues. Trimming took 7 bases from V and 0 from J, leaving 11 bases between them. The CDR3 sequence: CASRIGSSYNSPLHF. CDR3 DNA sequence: TGCGCCAGCCGCATAGGGAGCTCCTATAATTCACCCCTCCACTTT.

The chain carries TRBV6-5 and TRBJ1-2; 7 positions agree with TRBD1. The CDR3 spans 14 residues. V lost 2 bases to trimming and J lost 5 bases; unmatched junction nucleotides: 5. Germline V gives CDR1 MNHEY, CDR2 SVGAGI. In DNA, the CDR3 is TGTGCCAGCAGTTACCGGGACAGAGCGTATGGCTACACCTTC. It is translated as CASSYRDRAYGYTF.

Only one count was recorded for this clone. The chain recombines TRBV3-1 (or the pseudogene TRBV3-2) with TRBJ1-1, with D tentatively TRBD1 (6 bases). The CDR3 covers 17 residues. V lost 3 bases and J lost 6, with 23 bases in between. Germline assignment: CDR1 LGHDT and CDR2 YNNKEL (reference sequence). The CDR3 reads CASSHGNRVVRSAEAFF. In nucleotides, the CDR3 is TGTGCCAGCAGCCATGGAAACAGGGTTGTCCGTAGCGCTGAAGCTTTCTTT.

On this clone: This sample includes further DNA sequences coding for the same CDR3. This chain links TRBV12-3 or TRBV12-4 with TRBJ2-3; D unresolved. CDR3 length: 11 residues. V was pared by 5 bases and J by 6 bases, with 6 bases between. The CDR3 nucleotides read TGTGCCAGCAGTAGACTTGATACGCAGTATTTT. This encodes CASSRLDTQYF.

The CDR3 region has the DNA TGTGCCTGGAGTGTACGCGTCGGCAGGTTTTTATTAGACTCTGGAAACACCATATATTTT. Translating gives CAWSVRVGRFLLDSGNTIYF. The V and J genes are TRBV30 and TRBJ1-3, with unresolved D. The germline V gene has CDR1 GTSNPN and CDR2 SVGIG (reference sequence). This CDR3 spans 20 amino acids. The germline V and J ends were trimmed by 0 bases and 0 bases, with 24 bases remaining between them.